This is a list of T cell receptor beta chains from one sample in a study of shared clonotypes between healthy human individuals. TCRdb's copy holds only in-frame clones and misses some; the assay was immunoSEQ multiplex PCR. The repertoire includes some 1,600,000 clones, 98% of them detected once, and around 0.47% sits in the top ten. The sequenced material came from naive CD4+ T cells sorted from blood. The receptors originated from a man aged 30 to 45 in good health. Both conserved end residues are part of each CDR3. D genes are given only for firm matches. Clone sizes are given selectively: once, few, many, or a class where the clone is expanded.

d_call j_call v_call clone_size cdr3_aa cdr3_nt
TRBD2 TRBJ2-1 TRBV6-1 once CASSEAVAGVYHNEQFF TGTGCCAGCAGTGAAGCGGTAGCGGGAGTTTATCACAATGAGCAGTTCTTC
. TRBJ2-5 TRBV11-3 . CASSLGPGETQYF TGTGCCAGCAGCTTAGGTCCAGGGGAGACCCAGTACTTC
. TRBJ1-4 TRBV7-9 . CASSWVPGATEKLFF TGTGCCAGCAGCTGGGTGCCGGGCGCGACTGAAAAACTGTTTTTT
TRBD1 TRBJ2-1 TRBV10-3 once CAISDRQGLDEQFF TGTGCCATCAGTGACCGACAGGGTCTGGATGAGCAGTTCTTC
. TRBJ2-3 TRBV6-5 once CASSRQQLTDTQYF TGTGCCAGCAGTCGCCAACAGTTGACAGATACGCAGTATTTT
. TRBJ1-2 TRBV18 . CASSGLGRAGESYGYTF TGTGCCAGCTCAGGTCTAGGAAGGGCTGGAGAAAGCTATGGCTACACCTTC
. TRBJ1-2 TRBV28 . CASSFSRYGYTF TGTGCCAGCAGTTTCAGCAGATATGGCTACACCTTC
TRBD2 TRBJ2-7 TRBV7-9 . CASSLDLAGSSYEQYF TGTGCCAGCAGCTTAGATCTAGCGGGCAGCTCCTACGAGCAGTACTTC
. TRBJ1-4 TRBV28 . CASSPQGGVEKLFF TGTGCCAGCAGTCCGCAGGGAGGAGTTGAAAAACTGTTTTTT
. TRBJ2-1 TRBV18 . CASSPYRPGSISYNEQFF TGTGCCAGCTCACCATATCGTCCGGGGTCGATCTCCTACAATGAGCAGTTCTTC
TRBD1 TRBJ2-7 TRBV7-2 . CASSPRTGGRYEQYF TGTGCCAGCAGCCCCAGGACAGGGGGTCGTTACGAGCAGTACTTC
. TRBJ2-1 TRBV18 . CASSPGQPQTYNEQFF TGTGCCAGCTCACCTGGACAACCTCAAACCTACAATGAGCAGTTCTTC
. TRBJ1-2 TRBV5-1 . CASSLGQADGYTF TGCGCCAGCAGCTTGGGGCAGGCCGATGGCTACACCTTC
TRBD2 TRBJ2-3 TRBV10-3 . CAISERLAGAGTDTQYF TGTGCCATCAGTGAGCGACTAGCGGGAGCGGGAACAGATACGCAGTATTTT
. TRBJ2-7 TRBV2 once CASMGETEQYF TGTGCCAGCATGGGGGAGACCGAGCAGTACTTC
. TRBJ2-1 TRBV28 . CASGSGVYNEQFF TGTGCCAGCGGCTCTGGGGTCTACAATGAGCAGTTCTTC
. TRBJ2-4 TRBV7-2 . CASSFGILAKNIQYF TGTGCCAGCAGCTTCGGTATCCTAGCCAAAAACATTCAGTACTTC
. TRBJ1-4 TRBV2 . CASRDDSVGEKLFF TGTGCCAGCAGGGATGACAGCGTAGGTGAAAAACTGTTTTTT
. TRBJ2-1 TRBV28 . CASSLLPSYNEQFF TGTGCCAGCAGCCTCCTCCCTTCCTACAATGAGCAGTTCTTC
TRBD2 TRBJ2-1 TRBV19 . CASSIPGGPIRNNEQFF TGTGCCAGTAGTATACCGGGAGGGCCGATAAGAAACAATGAGCAGTTCTTC
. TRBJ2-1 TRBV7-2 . CASSTGPGTVRFF TGTGCCAGCAGCACGGGACCAGGGACTGTTCGGTTCTTC
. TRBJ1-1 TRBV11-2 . CASSLYPRSVTEAFF TGTGCCAGCAGCTTATATCCGCGTAGTGTCACTGAAGCTTTCTTT
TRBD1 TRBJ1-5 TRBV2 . CASSPFAQGYQPQHF TGTGCCAGCAGTCCGTTCGCACAGGGGTATCAGCCCCAGCATTTT
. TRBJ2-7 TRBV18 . CASSQRTASYEQYF TGTGCCAGCTCACAACGGACAGCCTCCTACGAGCAGTACTTC
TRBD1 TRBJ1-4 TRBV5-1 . CASSWRTGATNEKLFF TGCGCCAGCAGCTGGAGGACAGGGGCAACTAATGAAAAACTGTTTTTT
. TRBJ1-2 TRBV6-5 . CASSDRHINGYTF TGTGCCAGCAGTGACCGCCACATCAATGGCTACACCTTC
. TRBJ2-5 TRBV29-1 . CSVERNIGEGETQYF TGCAGCGTTGAACGGAATATAGGGGAAGGGGAGACCCAGTACTTC
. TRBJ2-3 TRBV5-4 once CASSEDRNTDTQYF TGTGCCAGCAGCGAGGACAGAAACACAGATACGCAGTATTTT
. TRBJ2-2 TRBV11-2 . CASSFGQKNTGELFF TGTGCCAGCAGCTTTGGTCAGAAGAACACCGGGGAGCTGTTTTTT
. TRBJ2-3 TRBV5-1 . CASSDQGGSTDTQYF TGCGCCAGCAGTGATCAAGGGGGGAGCACAGATACGCAGTATTTT
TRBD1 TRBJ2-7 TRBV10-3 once CAISDRGVEQYF TGTGCCATTTCGGACAGGGGGGTCGAGCAGTACTTC
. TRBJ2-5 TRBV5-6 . CASSLAGQGRSAQYF TGTGCCAGCAGCTTGGCGGGGCAGGGAAGAAGTGCCCAGTACTTC
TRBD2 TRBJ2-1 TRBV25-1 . CASSIIAGGEQFF TGTGCCAGCAGTATAATAGCGGGGGGTGAGCAGTTCTTC
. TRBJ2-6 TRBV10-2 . CASSGSGANVLTF TGCGCCAGCAGTGGGTCGGGGGCCAACGTCCTGACTTTC
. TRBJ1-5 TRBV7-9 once CASSNSNQPQHF TGTGCCAGCAGTAATAGCAATCAGCCCCAGCATTTT
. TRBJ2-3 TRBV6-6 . CASSYFNSGSTDTQYF TGTGCCAGCAGTTACTTCAATAGCGGAAGCACAGATACGCAGTATTTT